Presented here are 32 T cell receptor beta chains from one specimen sequenced in a study of T cell responses to AZD1222 COVID-19 vaccine. Assay: immunoSEQ multiplex PCR; the TCRdb copy retains only in-frame clones and omits some. This table has more than 60,000 clones, 87% appearing once. Here the sequenced sample was peripheral blood, taken 28 days after the second AZD1222 dose. Every receptor here comes from an adult who received the AZD1222 COVID-19 vaccine.

This clone was seen more than once but under ten times. The genes are TRBV6-1 and TRBJ2-3; the D is unclear. CDR3 size: 14 residues. Trimming took off 2 bases at V and 0 bases at J, with 6 bases between the two ends. Germline loops: CDR1 MNHNS, CDR2 SASEGT. CDR3 protein: CASSEMLSTDTQYF. DNA for the CDR3: TGTGCCAGCAGTGAAATGCTTAGCACAGATACGCAGTATTTT.

This clone was observed a single time. The rearrangement links TRBV5-4 to TRBJ2-5, with 8 nucleotides matching TRBD1. With V trimmed by 4 bases and J by 2 bases, 4 bases remained unmatched. The CDR3 runs 14 residues. CDR1 and CDR2 from the germline V gene are SGHNT and YYREEE (reference sequence). The CDR3 DNA follows: TGTGCCAGCAGCCTCGGGGACAGGCAAGAGACCCAGTACTTC. It translates to CASSLGDRQETQYF.

This sequence joins TRBV28 and TRBJ1-5; D ambiguous. The germline V gene has CDR1 MDHEN and CDR2 SYDVKM. V lost 7 bases, J lost 0 bases, and 10 bases lay in between. The CDR3 extends over 14 amino acids. This chain's CDR3 is CASIRTYSNQPQHF. Written as DNA, the CDR3 is TGTGCCAGCATTCGGACTTATAGCAATCAGCCCCAGCATTTT.

This chain uses TRBV11-2 with TRBJ1-6; no firm D call. V lost 6 bases to trimming and J lost 7 bases, with 10 bases between them. The length of the CDR3 is 13 residues. Per germline, CDR1 SGHAT and CDR2 FQNNGV. The DNA for the CDR3 is TGTGCCAGCAGACCCACGTTAAATTCACCCCTCCACTTT. It specifies CASRPTLNSPLHF.

The V and J genes are TRBV28 and TRBJ2-7; perhaps TRBD2 as D (6 bases). Germline CDR1 reads MDHEN; CDR2 reads SYDVKM. V gave up 4 bases and J gave up 1 base, with 17 bases separating them. The CDR3 runs to 16 residues. The CDR3 DNA is TGTGCCAGCAGTTCCGGTTCTGGGGACTTTTCCTACGAGCAGTACTTC. This encodes CASSSGSGDFSYEQYF.

This clone was seen a few times. The genes are TRBV29-1 and TRBJ1-1; 8 bases agree with TRBD1. V lost 6 bases, J lost 5 bases, and 11 bases stayed unmatched. The CDR3 has 14 amino acids. Germline values: CDR1 SQVTM, CDR2 ANQGSEA. CDR3 in amino acids: CSVAGGKKDTEAFF. The CDR3 DNA sequence: TGCAGCGTCGCAGGGGGCAAGAAGGATACTGAAGCTTTCTTT.

This chain joins TRBV5-1 and TRBJ2-7; either TRBD1 or TRBD2 may supply D (5 bases each). The CDR3 is 14 amino acids. In germline, CDR1 is SGHRS, CDR2 YFSETQ. V was trimmed by 4 bases and J by 2 bases, leaving 13 bases between them. The CDR3 loop is CASSLGTSTYEQYF. DNA of the CDR3: TGCGCCAGCAGCCTTGGGACGTCTACCTACGAGCAGTACTTC.

The chain couples TRBV29-1 to TRBJ2-5; 10 bases line up with TRBD2. Germline lookup yields CDR1 SQVTM and CDR2 ANQGSEA. Losses at the gene ends were 4 bases for V and 4 bases for J; bases not matched to a gene: 6. The CDR3 spans 14 residues. The CDR3 region has the DNA TGCAGCGTTGGAGCGGGGGGGCCGGGAGAGACCCAGTACTTC. As protein: CSVGAGGPGETQYF.

V gene TRBV12-3 or TRBV12-4 combines with J gene TRBJ2-7, with a possible D match to TRBD1 (5 bases). V was shortened by 1 base and J by 4 bases, with 8 bases between the two germline ends. The CDR3 consists of 13 residues. The CDR3 protein is CASSLGTIYEQYF. Written as DNA, the CDR3 is TGTGCCAGCAGTTTAGGGACAATATACGAGCAGTACTTC.

The V gene is TRBV29-1, the J gene TRBJ2-7; 9 bases agree with TRBD1. V lost 6 bases and J lost 7; bases outside the gene matches: 10. Germline V gene lookup returns CDR1 SQVTM and CDR2 ANQGSEA. The CDR3 has 13 amino acids. The CDR3 DNA reads TGCAGCGTAGGCTACGACAGGGGGAGGGAGCAGTACTTC. Translated, it gives CSVGYDRGREQYF.

The chain employs TRBV7-3 and TRBJ2-1; TRBD2 matches at 9 bases. The CDR3 runs 16 residues. Per germline, CDR1 SGHTA and CDR2 FQGTGA. V dropped 2 bases and J dropped 5; count of bases not matched to a gene: 7. The CDR3, as DNA: TGTGCCAGCAGCTTATTTGGTAGCGGGGGACACAATGAGCAGTTCTTC. As protein: CASSLFGSGGHNEQFF.

This clone was observed a single time. The V and J genes are TRBV7-8 and TRBJ1-6, with no clear D. The CDR3 totals 14 residues. CDR1 is SGHVS and CDR2 is FQNEAQ in the germline V gene. Trimming removed 1 base at V and 4 bases at J, with 5 bases between. This CDR3 is CASSLDGYNSPLHF. CDR3 bases: TGTGCCAGCAGCTTAGACGGATATAATTCACCCCTCCACTTT. The full variable domain, with the rest looked up from reference TRBV7-8 and TRBJ1-6, is GAGVSQSPRYKVAKRGQDVALRCDPISGHVSLFWYQQALGQGPEFLTYFQNEAQLDKSGLPSDRFFAERPEGSVSTLKIQRTQQEDSAVYLCASSLDGYNSPLHFGNGTRLTVT.

This clone has just one count. The chain employs TRBV6-5 and TRBJ2-1; 8 positions match TRBD1. The junction had 11 bases not matched to a gene; V was cut back by 4 bases and J by 6 bases. Germline CDR1 MNHEY, CDR2 SVGAGI. CDR3 length: 16 amino acids. The CDR3, as DNA: TGTGCCAGCAGTTCCGTTCCGCAGGGGGCGCGCAATGAGCAGTTCTTC. Residues: CASSSVPQGARNEQFF.

This sequence joins TRBV18 and TRBJ1-5, with a possible D match to TRBD1 (6 bases). Trimming removed 3 bases at V and 5 bases at J, with 8 bases between. There are 13 residues in the CDR3. Germline V gene sequence: CDR1 KGHSH, CDR2 LQKENI. CDR3 loop: CASSPDSYQPQHF. The CDR3 coding sequence is TGTGCCAGCTCACCGGACAGTTATCAGCCCCAGCATTTT.

The V call is TRBV30, the J call TRBJ2-3; maybe TRBD2 (6 bases). The V gene's germline CDR1 is GTSNPN and CDR2 SVGIG (reference sequence). CDR3 length: 13 residues. Trimming took 4 bases from V and 4 from J, leaving 12 bases between them. The CDR3 loop is CAWTFPGADTQYF. The DNA for the CDR3 is TGTGCCTGGACCTTCCCGGGGGCAGATACGCAGTATTTT.

The chain has TRBV10-3 and TRBJ1-1; unclear D gene. Trimming took 2 bases from V and 9 from J, leaving 22 bases between them. The germline CDR1 and CDR2 sequences are ENHRY and SYGVKD. This CDR3 is 16 amino acids long. The chain's CDR3 is CAISEIPTQRSHKAFF. The CDR3 nucleotides read TGTGCCATCAGTGAGATCCCCACCCAGCGGAGCCATAAAGCTTTCTTT.

V usage is TRBV9 and J usage is TRBJ2-7; TRBD1 agrees at 7 bases. Unmatched junction bases numbered 9, after V lost 4 bases and J lost 5 bases. CDR3 length: 14 amino acids. Per germline, CDR1 SGDLS and CDR2 YYNGEE. The CDR3 region is CASSQGVSGNEQYF. The CDR3, as DNA: TGTGCCAGCAGCCAGGGGGTGTCGGGGAACGAGCAGTACTTC.

The chain employs TRBV6-5 and TRBJ2-1; D perhaps matches TRBD1 (6 bases). CDR3 length equals 14 residues. V lost 2 bases and J lost 9, with 14 bases in between. Looked up from germline, CDR1 is MNHEY and CDR2 is SVGAGI. In DNA, the CDR3 is TGTGCCAGCAGTTACATAGGGATGGGGGCTGAGCAGTTCTTC. Its translation: CASSYIGMGAEQFF.

A single count supports this clone. The rearrangement uses TRBV6-2 or TRBV6-3 and TRBJ1-2; D is possibly TRBD1 (6 bases). The V and J ends lost 2 bases and 6 bases respectively, with 10 bases between them. The CDR3 consists of 13 residues. In germline, CDR1 is MNHEY, CDR2 SVGEGT. CDR3 protein: CASSYEGVDGYTF. The CDR3 region has the DNA TGTGCCAGCAGTTACGAGGGGGTCGATGGCTACACCTTC.

The chain couples TRBV19 to TRBJ1-2; possible D gene TRBD1, 5 bases. From germline, CDR1 is LNHDA and CDR2 SQIVND (reference sequence). Trimming removed 3 bases at V and 4 bases at J, with 12 bases between. The CDR3 loop spans 14 amino acids. The CDR3 DNA is TGTGCCAGTAGTATCGGGGTCGGGGGCTATGGCTACACCTTC. This encodes CASSIGVGGYGYTF.

The chain joins TRBV28 to TRBJ1-6; D uncertain. The CDR3 loop spans 14 amino acids. Trimming left V 3 bases short and J 7 bases short, with 10 bases between. CDR1 MDHEN and CDR2 SYDVKM come from the germline V gene. The CDR3 DNA is TGTGCCAGCAGTTTGATAACAGAGAATTCACCCCTCCACTTT. The encoded protein is CASSLITENSPLHF.

This clone was seen just once. This sample also contains other DNA sequences that code for the same CDR3. The rearrangement joins TRBV28 to TRBJ1-2; D is unresolved. CDR1 is MDHEN, CDR2 SYDVKM, per germline. CDR3 length: 12 amino acids. The ends were cut back, 5 bases at V and 4 bases at J, with 8 bases in the middle. CDR3 sequence: CASSLGGYGYTF. CDR3 nucleotides: TGTGCCAGCAGTCTGGGCGGCTATGGCTACACCTTC.

This clone was seen only once. The chain uses TRBV20-1 and TRBJ2-1; tentatively, D is TRBD2 (6 bases). V shed 3 bases and J shed 9 bases, with 12 bases lying between them. The germline V gene has CDR1 DFQATT and CDR2 SNEGSKA (reference sequence). The length of the CDR3 is 12 residues. Here the CDR3 reads CSASYMRGEQFF. The CDR3 DNA follows: TGCAGTGCTAGTTATATGCGGGGTGAGCAGTTCTTC.

In DNA form, the CDR3 reads TGTGCCAGCAGCATGCTTCTTTGGGGGTGGGCAACTAATGAAAAACTGTTTTTT. It yields the protein CASSMLLWGWATNEKLFF. This chain links TRBV2 with TRBJ1-4, with D possibly TRBD1 on 5 matching bases. In germline, CDR1 is SNHLY, CDR2 FYNNEI. The CDR3 has 18 amino acids. V lost 6 bases and J 0 bases, leaving 20 bases between the germline ends.

The chain has TRBV5-1 and TRBJ2-5; D is tentatively TRBD1 or TRBD2 (5 bases each). CDR1 SGHRS and CDR2 YFSETQ come from the germline V gene. Trimming removed 2 bases from V and 4 bases from J, with 18 bases in between. The CDR3 is 16 amino acids. The CDR3 here is CASSFSGAGAGETQYF. The DNA of the CDR3 is TGCGCCAGCAGCTTCTCCGGGGCCGGTGCGGGAGAGACCCAGTACTTC.

V and J are TRBV9 and TRBJ1-6; the D gene is possibly TRBD1 (5 bases). CDR1 and CDR2 (germline): SGDLS, YYNGEE. Trimming stripped 3 bases from V and 14 bases from J, with 24 bases between. This CDR3 region has 16 residues. The CDR3: CASSDHSRDGGLTLHF. The DNA for the CDR3 is TGTGCCAGCAGCGACCACTCCCGGGACGGGGGGTTGACCCTCCACTTT.

The sample holds a few counts of this clone. Its ends do not fully match the called genes, so a read error is possible. The chain joins TRBV30 to TRBJ2-7; 9 positions agree with TRBD1. Germline assignment: CDR1 GTSNPN and CDR2 SVGIG (reference sequence). The CDR3 runs 13 residues. The CDR3 region is CARRDRAAYEQYF. Written as DNA, the CDR3 is TGTGCCCGGAGGGACAGGGCTGCCTACGAGCAGTACTTC.

The chain couples TRBV28 to TRBJ1-6; the D gene is possibly TRBD1 (5 bases). This CDR3 is 16 amino acids long. V lost 4 bases to trimming and J lost 10 bases, with 20 bases between them. Germline values: CDR1 MDHEN, CDR2 SYDVKM. The CDR3 DNA reads TGTGCCAGCAGTTATGCGGGTCCGGGGCGCGGATCACCCCTCCACTTT. As protein: CASSYAGPGRGSPLHF.

This chain connects TRBV12-5 to TRBJ1-5, with D hard to call. Trimming removed 1 base from V and 3 bases from J, with 4 bases in between. The CDR3 contains 13 residues. The germline CDR1 and CDR2 sequences are LGHNT and FRNRAP. The CDR3 coding sequence is TGTGCTAGTGGTTTGGACCTCAATCAGCCCCAGCATTTT. It is translated as CASGLDLNQPQHF.

This clone was counted once. This rearrangement joins TRBV5-1 to TRBJ1-3; weak D call: TRBD1 (6 bases). This CDR3 region has 16 residues. CDR1 is SGHRS and CDR2 is YFSETQ in the germline V gene. Trimming took off 3 bases at V and 0 bases at J, with 13 bases between the two ends. The CDR3 region is CASSSRTVSSGNTIYF. The DNA for the CDR3 is TGCGCCAGCAGCTCCCGGACAGTTTCCTCTGGAAACACCATATATTTT.

The chain employs TRBV29-1 and TRBJ1-2; a possible D gene is TRBD1 (5 bases). Germline CDR1 and CDR2: SQVTM and ANQGSEA. This CDR3 spans 13 amino acids. The V and J ends lost 5 bases and 0 bases respectively, with 10 bases between them. CDR3 DNA sequence: TGCAGCGTTTCGGCAGGGACTAACTATGGCTACACCTTC. This translates into CSVSAGTNYGYTF.

This chain links TRBV6-5 with TRBJ1-5, with D tentatively TRBD1 (5 bases). With 7 bases removed from V and 0 bases from J, the gap between germline ends came to 13 bases. Germline values: CDR1 MNHEY, CDR2 SVGAGI. The CDR3 contains 15 residues. The CDR3 is CASTVGLYSNQPQHF. The CDR3, as DNA: TGTGCCAGCACTGTGGGACTCTATAGCAATCAGCCCCAGCATTTT.